This T cell receptor (beta chain) was found in a study of shared clonotypes between healthy human individuals. Study-level results: Relative to their counterparts shared across all four donors, non-shared clonotypes exhibited diminished generation probabilities. Tissue TCR repertoires likely differ from these blood-only repertoires.

Notes on this clone: Its target is not known.

The assay was immunoSEQ multiplex PCR, and TCRdb's table has in-frame clones only and misses some. The data show over 400,000 clones, about 96% seen once. Sequencing used naive CD4+ T cells sorted from blood. Documented subset: CD45RA+ positively selected. The sequence derives from a woman in her twenties or thirties in good health.

CDR3 bases: TGTGCCAGCAGTACTTCCGGGACATCTACCTACGAGCAGTACTTC. It encodes CASSTSGTSTYEQYF. The chain couples TRBV28 to TRBJ2-5, with D possibly being TRBD1 (6 bases). The DNA end favors TRBJ2-7, so the J call may be wrong. The CDR3 has 15 residues. Germline V CDR1 and CDR2: MDHEN, SYDVKM.